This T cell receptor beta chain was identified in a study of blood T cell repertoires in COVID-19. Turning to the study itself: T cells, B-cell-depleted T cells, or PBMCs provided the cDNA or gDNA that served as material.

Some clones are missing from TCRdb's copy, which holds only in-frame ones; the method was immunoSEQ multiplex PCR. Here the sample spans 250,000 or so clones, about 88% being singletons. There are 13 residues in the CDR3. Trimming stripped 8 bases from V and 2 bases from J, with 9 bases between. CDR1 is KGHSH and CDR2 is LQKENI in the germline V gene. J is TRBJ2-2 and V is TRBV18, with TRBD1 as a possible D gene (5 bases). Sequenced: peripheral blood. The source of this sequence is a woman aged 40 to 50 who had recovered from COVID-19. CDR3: CASTQGNTGELFF. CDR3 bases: TGTGCCAGCACTCAGGGAAACACCGGGGAGCTGTTTTTT.